This T cell receptor (beta chain) was sequenced in a study of PD-1 blockade in mismatch repair-deficient tumors. Study-wide points: Tumor-resident clones, often absent from pretreatment blood, expanded after pembrolizumab and then contracted.

CDR3 length: 15 residues. Germline V gives CDR1 MNHEY, CDR2 SMNVEV (reference sequence). V shed 7 bases and J 2 bases; nucleotides not matched to a gene: 8. All patients were mismatch repair deficient, assessed by either PCR or immunohistochemistry. Three pembrolizumab responders had their TCRs sequenced. Using immunoSEQ multiplex PCR, the repertoire was profiled, and TCRdb retains in-frame clones only, with some absent. The data hold tens of thousands of clones, with about 82% observed a single time. On this clone: Antigen specificity is unknown.

The sequence came from an adult with mismatch repair-deficient cancer. The sequencing used peripheral blood, collected 44 weeks after starting pembrolizumab. The chain recombines TRBV27 with TRBJ1-2, with TRBD1 matching 9 bases. The CDR3 region has the DNA TGTGCCAGCAAGGGTCGGGACAGGGCGAACTATGGCTACACCTTC. Protein sequence: CASKGRDRANYGYTF.